A single sample gave rise to the 4 T cell receptor beta chains below, sequenced in a study of early T cells in non-severe SARS-CoV-2 infection. MiXCR, run by TCRdb on the 5' RACE reads, gives a single entry per CDR3 protein. The repertoire holds approximately 56,000 distinct CDR3 sequences, with about 9.1% as singletons. The source material was whole blood. The receptors derive from an adult who was a healthcare worker with PCR-confirmed SARS-CoV-2 infection or an uninfected control (not recorded which).

Ten or more counts support this clonotype. This rearrangement joins TRBV10-3 to TRBJ2-1; 9 nucleotides line up with TRBD1. Germline V gives CDR1 ENHRY, CDR2 SYGVKD. The V and J ends lost 0 bases and 6 bases, in that order; junction bases with no gene match: 12. This CDR3 is built from 18 residues. The CDR3: CAISESDLRDRVSNEQFF. CDR3 DNA sequence: TGTGCCATCAGTGAGTCCGACCTCCGGGACAGGGTTTCCAATGAGCAGTTCTTC.

This clonotype was counted many times. At one of its ends the junction is not consistent with the germline gene, which may arise from a read error. This chain uses TRBV7-9 with TRBJ2-5; D could derive from TRBD1 or TRBD2 (5 bases each). Germline assignment: CDR1 SEHNR and CDR2 FQNEAQ (reference sequence). The CDR3 loop spans 12 amino acids. CDR3 amino acids: CVSSSEGETQYF. The CDR3 DNA sequence: TGTGTCAGCAGCTCCGAGGGGGAGACCCAGTACTTC.

With respect to this clonotype: Here the CDR3 omits its conserved ending phenylalanine or tryptophan, so a read error is the likely source. This sequence joins TRBV29-1 and TRBJ2-1; no reliable D call. The CDR3 covers 12 residues. V lost 5 bases and J 7 bases, leaving 12 bases between the germline ends. Germline loops: CDR1 SQVTM, CDR2 ANQGSEA. CDR3 DNA sequence: TGCAGCGTTTTCCCAGACCGAAATGAGCAGTTCGTC. It yields the protein CSVFPDRNEQFV.

This clonotype was counted at least ten times. This chain links TRBV29-1 with TRBJ1-2; D not certain. The CDR3 extends over 13 amino acids. CDR1 and CDR2 (germline): SQVTM, ANQGSEA. Trimming removed 5 bases from V and 1 base from J, with 11 bases in between. In DNA, the CDR3 is TGCAGCGTTCCCCTGGACGGTAACTATGGCTACACCTTC. The encoded protein is CSVPLDGNYGYTF.